This T cell receptor beta chain was obtained from a study of regulatory T cells in long-lasting Graves disease. Study at large: Duration of antithyroid drug therapy among newly diagnosed Graves' patients was under 3 months. Study-wide results and limits: The persistent group shared 2,500 to 3,000 public clonotypes, more than the approximately 890 shared by new patients. The TCR repertoire of persistent Graves' patients was less diverse than that of newly diagnosed ones.

CDR1 and CDR2 from the germline V gene are MNHEY and SVGEGT. Trimming left V 2 bases short and J 5 bases short, with 22 bases between. The CDR3 is 18 amino acids. Through Arm-PCR of CDR3 regions and iRepertoire HTBI primers, TCR beta libraries were built. Via MiXCR, TCRdb re-called the multiplex PCR reads, giving one row per CDR3 protein. The table includes around 420,000 distinct CDR3 sequences, about 15% detected once. Time point indicated: newly diagnosed GD, antithyroid drugs for less than 3 months. The TCR library was prepared using RNA isolated from PBMCs. This clonotype has ten or more counts. What it recognizes is unknown. These same data were also listed under a study on T cells in Graves' hyperthyroidism and ophthalmopathy.

This sequence was found in a woman aged 40 to 49 with Graves disease. This specimen was peripheral blood mononuclear cells (PBMCs), taken at new diagnosis, from a patient treated with antithyroid drugs. This chain connects TRBV6-2 or TRBV6-3 to TRBJ2-1; D may be TRBD2 (6 bases). The CDR3 DNA reads TGTGCCAGCAGTTACCCTTTCATGTCGGGAGAGCTTAACAATGAGCAGTTCTTC. It is translated as CASSYPFMSGELNNEQFF.